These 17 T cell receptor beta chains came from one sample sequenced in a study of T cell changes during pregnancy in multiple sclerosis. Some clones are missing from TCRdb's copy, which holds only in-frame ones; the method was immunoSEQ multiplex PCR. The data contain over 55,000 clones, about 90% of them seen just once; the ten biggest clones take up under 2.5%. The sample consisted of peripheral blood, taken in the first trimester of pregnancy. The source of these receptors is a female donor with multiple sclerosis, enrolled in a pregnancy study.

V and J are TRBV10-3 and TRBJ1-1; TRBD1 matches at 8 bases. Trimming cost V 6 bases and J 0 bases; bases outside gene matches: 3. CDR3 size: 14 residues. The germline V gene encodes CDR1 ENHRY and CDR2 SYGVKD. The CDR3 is CAIRKQGVNTEAFF. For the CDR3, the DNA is TGTGCCATCAGGAAACAGGGGGTGAACACTGAAGCTTTCTTT.

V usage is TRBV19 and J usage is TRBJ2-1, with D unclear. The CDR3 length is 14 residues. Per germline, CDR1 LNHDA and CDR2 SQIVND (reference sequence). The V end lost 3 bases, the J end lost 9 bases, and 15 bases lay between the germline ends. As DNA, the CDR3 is TGTGCCAGTAGTATTTCCCCCCAGGCACCTGAGCAGTTCTTC. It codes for CASSISPQAPEQFF.

CDR3 region: CSAPVSGELFF. The CDR3 DNA reads TGCAGTGCTCCAGTCTCCGGGGAGCTGTTTTTT. The rearrangement joins TRBV20-1 to TRBJ2-2; D gene ambiguous. Germline CDR1 DFQATT, CDR2 SNEGSKA (reference sequence). V dropped 5 bases and J dropped 6 bases, with 7 bases sitting between them. CDR3 length: 11 amino acids.

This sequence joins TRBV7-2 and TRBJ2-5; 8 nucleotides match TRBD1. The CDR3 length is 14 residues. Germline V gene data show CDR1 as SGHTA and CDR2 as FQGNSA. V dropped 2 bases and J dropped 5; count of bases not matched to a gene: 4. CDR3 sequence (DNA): TGTGCCAGCAGCTTATGGCAGGGGGCCGAGACCCAGTACTTC. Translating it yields CASSLWQGAETQYF.

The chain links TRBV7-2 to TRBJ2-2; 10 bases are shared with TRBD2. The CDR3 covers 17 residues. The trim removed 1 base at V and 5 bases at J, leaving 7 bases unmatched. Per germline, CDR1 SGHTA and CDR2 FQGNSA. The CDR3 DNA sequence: TGTGCCAGCAGCTTAGAGAGGCTAGCGGGAGTAACCGGGGAGCTGTTTTTT. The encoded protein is CASSLERLAGVTGELFF.

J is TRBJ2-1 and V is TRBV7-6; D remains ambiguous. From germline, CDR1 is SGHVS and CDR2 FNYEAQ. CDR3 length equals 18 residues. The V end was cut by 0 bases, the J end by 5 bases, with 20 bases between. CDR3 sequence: CASSLALEAVDEDNEQFF. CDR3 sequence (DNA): TGTGCCAGCAGCTTAGCTCTCGAGGCGGTTGACGAAGACAATGAGCAGTTCTTC.

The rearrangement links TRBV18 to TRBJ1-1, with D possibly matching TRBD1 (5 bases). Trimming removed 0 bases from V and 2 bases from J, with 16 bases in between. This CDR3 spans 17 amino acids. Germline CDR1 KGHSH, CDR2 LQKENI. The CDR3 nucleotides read TGTGCCAGCTCACCACCTATCTCGGGGGGACTAAACACTGAAGCTTTCTTT. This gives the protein CASSPPISGGLNTEAFF. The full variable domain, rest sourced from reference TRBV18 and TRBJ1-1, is NAGVMQNPRHLVRRRGQEARLRCSPMKGHSHVYWYRQLPEEGLKFMVYLQKENIIDESGMPKERFSAEFPKEGPSILRIQQVVRGDSAAYFCASSPPISGGLNTEAFFGQGTRLTVV.

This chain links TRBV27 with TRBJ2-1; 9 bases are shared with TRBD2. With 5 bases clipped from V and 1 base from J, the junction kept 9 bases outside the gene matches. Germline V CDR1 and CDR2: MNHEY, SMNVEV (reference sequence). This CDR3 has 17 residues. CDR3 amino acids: CASSDIAGERSYNEQFF. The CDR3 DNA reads TGTGCCAGCAGTGACATAGCGGGAGAAAGGTCCTACAATGAGCAGTTCTTC.

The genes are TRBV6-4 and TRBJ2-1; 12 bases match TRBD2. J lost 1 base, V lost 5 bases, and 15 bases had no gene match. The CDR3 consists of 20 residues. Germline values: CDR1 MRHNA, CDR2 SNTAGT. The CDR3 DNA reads TGTGCCAGCAGTCAGTCGGGGCTAGCGGGAGGGATTTCATCCTACAATGAGCAGTTCTTC. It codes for CASSQSGLAGGISSYNEQFF.

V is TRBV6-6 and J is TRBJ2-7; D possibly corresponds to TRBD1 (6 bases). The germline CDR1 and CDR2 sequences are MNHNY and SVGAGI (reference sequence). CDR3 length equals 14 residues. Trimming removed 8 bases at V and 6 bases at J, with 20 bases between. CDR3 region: CASQSTGSSGEQYF. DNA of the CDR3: TGTGCCAGCCAGTCCACAGGGAGCTCGGGCGAGCAGTACTTC.

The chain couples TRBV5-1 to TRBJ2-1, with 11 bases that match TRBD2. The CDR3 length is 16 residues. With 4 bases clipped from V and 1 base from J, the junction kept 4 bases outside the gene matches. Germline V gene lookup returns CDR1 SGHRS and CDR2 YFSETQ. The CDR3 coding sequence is TGCGCCAGCAGCGTGGGACTAGCGGTGTCCTACAATGAGCAGTTCTTC. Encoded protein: CASSVGLAVSYNEQFF.

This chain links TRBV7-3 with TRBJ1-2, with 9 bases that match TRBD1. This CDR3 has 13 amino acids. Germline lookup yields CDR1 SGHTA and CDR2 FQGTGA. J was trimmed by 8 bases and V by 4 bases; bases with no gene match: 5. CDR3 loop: CASSSTGGEGYTF. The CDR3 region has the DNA TGTGCCAGCAGCTCGACAGGGGGAGAAGGCTACACCTTC.

This chain's CDR3 is CASSLAGTGELFF. In DNA form, the CDR3 reads TGTGCCAGCAGCTTAGCCGGGACTGGGGAGCTGTTTTTT. The chain joins TRBV11-2 to TRBJ2-2, with D tentatively TRBD2 (6 bases). Germline loops: CDR1 SGHAT, CDR2 FQNNGV. The CDR3 has 13 amino acids. The V end lost 1 base, the J end lost 8 bases, and 8 bases lay between the germline ends. The whole variable domain, filled in from reference TRBV11-2 and TRBJ2-2, reads EAGVAQSPRYKIIEKRQSVAFWCNPISGHATLYWYQQILGQGPKLLIQFQNNGVVDDSQLPKDRFSAERLKGVDSTLKIQPAKLEDSAVYLCASSLAGTGELFFGEGSRLTVL.

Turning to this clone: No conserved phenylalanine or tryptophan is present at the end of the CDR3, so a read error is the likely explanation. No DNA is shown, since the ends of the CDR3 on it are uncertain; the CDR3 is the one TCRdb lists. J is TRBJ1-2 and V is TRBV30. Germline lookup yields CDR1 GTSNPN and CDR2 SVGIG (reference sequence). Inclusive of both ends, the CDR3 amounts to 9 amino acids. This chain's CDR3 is CACAGVPDL.

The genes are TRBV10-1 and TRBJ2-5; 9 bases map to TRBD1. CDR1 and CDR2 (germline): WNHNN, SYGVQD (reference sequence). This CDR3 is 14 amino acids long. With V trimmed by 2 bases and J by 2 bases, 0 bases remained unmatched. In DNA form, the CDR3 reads TGCGCCAGCAGTGAGGACAGGGGGCAAGAGACCCAGTACTTC. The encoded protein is CASSEDRGQETQYF.

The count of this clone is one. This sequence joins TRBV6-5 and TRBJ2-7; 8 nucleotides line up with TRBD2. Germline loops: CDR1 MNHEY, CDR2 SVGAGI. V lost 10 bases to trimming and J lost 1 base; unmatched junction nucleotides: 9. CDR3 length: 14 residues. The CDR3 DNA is TGTGCCACAAAAGGGACTAGAATATCCTACGAGCAGTACTTC. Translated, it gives CATKGTRISYEQYF.

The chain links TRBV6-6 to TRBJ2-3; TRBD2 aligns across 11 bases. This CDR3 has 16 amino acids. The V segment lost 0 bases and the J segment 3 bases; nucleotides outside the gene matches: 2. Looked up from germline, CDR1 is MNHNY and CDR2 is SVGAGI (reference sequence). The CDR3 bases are TGTGCCAGCAGTTACTCCCGGACTAGCGGGACAGATACGCAGTATTTT. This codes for CASSYSRTSGTDTQYF.